The rows below give T cell receptor beta chains drawn from one sample of a study of blood T cell repertoires in COVID-19. Clones were read by immunoSEQ multiplex PCR, and TCRdb kept only the in-frame ones, dropping some. The sample shows about 430,000 clones, around nine tenths of them seen only once. Sequencing was done on a sample of PBMCs or T cells enriched from blood (not recorded which). These receptors originate from a woman aged 18-29 years who had been exposed to COVID-19. Both conserved end residues are part of each CDR3. Fields, in order: V gene, D gene, J gene, clone size, CDR3 DNA, CDR3 protein. A D gene is named only where the DNA matches it firmly. Size is omitted from some rows. Given values are once, few, many or a class for expanded clones.

TRBV5-8,NA,TRBJ1-2,once,TGTGCCAGCAGCTTGGGCGAGCGGTTCTATGGCTACACCTTC,CASSLGERFYGYTF
TRBV15,TRBD1,TRBJ2-2,NA,TGTGCCACCTCCGGGACAGGGGCCACCGGGGAGCTGTTTTTT,CATSGTGATGELFF
TRBV7-6,TRBD1,TRBJ2-7,NA,TGTGCCAGCAGCCCGACGGGACAGGGTCTCCACGAGCAGTACTTC,CASSPTGQGLHEQYF
TRBV7-2,NA,TRBJ1-5,NA,TGTGCCAGCAGCTTAGCGGTGGCAGCGGGCCAGCCCCAGCATTTT,CASSLAVAAGQPQHF
TRBV7-2,NA,TRBJ1-1,NA,TGTGCCAGCAGCTCGGACAGATTGAACACTGAAGCTTTCTTT,CASSSDRLNTEAFF
TRBV7-9,TRBD1,TRBJ1-1,once,TGTGCCAGCAGCCCAGGGGGAGGCACTGAAGCTTTCTTT,CASSPGGGTEAFF
TRBV6-5,NA,TRBJ1-5,NA,TGTGCCAGCAGTTACTCGATACCGGGGAGCAATCAGCCCCAGCATTTT,CASSYSIPGSNQPQHF
TRBV27,TRBD2,TRBJ2-3,NA,TGTGCCAGCAGTTTAGATGGACTAGCGGGGCCCTACACAGATACGCAGTATTTT,CASSLDGLAGPYTDTQYF
TRBV25-1,NA,TRBJ2-2,NA,TGTGCCAGCAGTGAATTCACAGGGAGAGACGGGGAGCTGTTTTTT,CASSEFTGRDGELFF
TRBV11-2,NA,TRBJ1-4,NA,TGTGCCAGCAGCTTTCCAGGGAGGAATGAAAAACTGTTTTTT,CASSFPGRNEKLFF
TRBV19,NA,TRBJ2-1,NA,TGTGCCAGTAGTATTGGGCAGGGCAATGAGCAGTTCTTC,CASSIGQGNEQFF
TRBV12-5,TRBD2,TRBJ2-1,NA,TGTGCTAGTGGTTTGGCTACGGGACTAGCACCCAACAATGAGCAGTTCTTC,CASGLATGLAPNNEQFF
TRBV7-2,NA,TRBJ1-5,NA,TGTGCCAGCAGTGGGGCCAGGAGCCAGCCCCAGCATTTT,CASSGARSQPQHF
TRBV28,TRBD1,TRBJ2-7,once,TGTGCCAGCAGTTTGTGGGGACTCCTAACGGACAGGGGGACATACTACGAGCAGTACTTC,CASSLWGLLTDRGTYYEQYF
TRBV5-1,TRBD1,TRBJ2-3,NA,TGCGCCAGCAGCTTCCAGGGGGCAGATACGCAGTATTTT,CASSFQGADTQYF
TRBV29-1,NA,TRBJ1-5,NA,TGCAGCGTCGGGTCTCCGAATCAGCCCCAGCATTTT,CSVGSPNQPQHF
TRBV27,NA,TRBJ1-4,NA,TGTGCCAGCAGTCAGTTGCCCCCTGAAAAACTGTTTTTT,CASSQLPPEKLFF
TRBV2,NA,TRBJ1-1,NA,TGTGCCAGCAGTGAATTTTTAAACACTGAAGCTTTCTTT,CASSEFLNTEAFF
TRBV18,NA,TRBJ2-2,NA,TGTGCCAGCTCACCACCGCGTGCCGGGGAGCTGTTTTTT,CASSPPRAGELFF
TRBV19,TRBD2,TRBJ2-7,NA,TGTGCCAGTAGTGTTAAGGCGGGACAACTTGGACTAGCGGGAGCTTACGTTTACGAGCAGTACTTC,CASSVKAGQLGLAGAYVYEQYF
TRBV5-5,TRBD1,TRBJ1-2,NA,TGTGCCAGCAGCTTGGACAGGGGGCTTAACTATGGCTACACCTTC,CASSLDRGLNYGYTF
TRBV18,TRBD1,TRBJ1-1,NA,TGTGCCAGCTCACAAAGACAGGGGGCTGGTGGCACTGAAGCTTTCTTT,CASSQRQGAGGTEAFF
TRBV7-2,TRBD1,TRBJ2-1,once,TGTGCCAGCAGCTTACAGGGGGCGTTGTCCTACAATGAGCAGTTCTTC,CASSLQGALSYNEQFF
TRBV5-4,TRBD1,TRBJ2-2,NA,TGTGCCAGCAGCCCGACAGGGTCCGGCACCGGGGAGCTGTTTTTT,CASSPTGSGTGELFF
TRBV2,NA,TRBJ2-5,NA,TGTGCCAGCAGTGAAGTAAACCAAGAGACCCAGTACTTC,CASSEVNQETQYF
TRBV13,NA,TRBJ2-4,NA,TGTGCCAGCAGCTTAGGCGAGGGCGCTTCCAAAAACATTCAGTACTTC,CASSLGEGASKNIQYF
TRBV6-1,NA,TRBJ2-3,NA,TGTGCCAGCAGTGAAGCGCGGAGGGATACGCAGTATTTT,CASSEARRDTQYF
TRBV10-3,TRBD1,TRBJ2-7,once,TGTGCCATCAGGGCTGGGACAGGTCCCTACGAGCAGTACTTC,CAIRAGTGPYEQYF
TRBV27,TRBD1,TRBJ1-2,NA,TGTGCCAGCAGTCGGCAGGGGGCCCTAGCTAACTATGGCTACACCTTC,CASSRQGALANYGYTF
TRBV11-3,TRBD2,TRBJ2-3,NA,TGTGCCAGCAGCCTCCGAGGCGGGAGTGATACGCAGTATTTT,CASSLRGGSDTQYF
TRBV28,TRBD1,TRBJ2-1,NA,TGTGCCAGCAGTCCTTCCGGGACAGGGGGATTGGAGCAGTTCTTC,CASSPSGTGGLEQFF
TRBV7-9,NA,TRBJ1-2,NA,TGTGCCAGCAGCTTAGCGGAGGATTCGACGGATGGCTACACCTTC,CASSLAEDSTDGYTF
TRBV28,NA,TRBJ2-5,NA,TGTGCCAGCCGCGGCCGAGCCCCGTACCAAGAGACCCAGTACTTC,CASRGRAPYQETQYF
TRBV7-8,NA,TRBJ2-2,NA,TGTGCCAGCAGCTTGAACCAGGGGAGTTACACCGGGGAGCTGTTTTTT,CASSLNQGSYTGELFF
TRBV10-3,TRBD1,TRBJ1-2,NA,TGTGCCATCTCCGGGACAGGGGTGCGTGGCTACACCTTC,CAISGTGVRGYTF
TRBV11-2,TRBD1,TRBJ1-4,NA,TGTGCCAGCAGCCTCTCGTCCCGGGACAGGGATCAACTGTTTTTT,CASSLSSRDRDQLFF
TRBV19,NA,TRBJ1-5,NA,TGTGCCAGTAGTATGGAGGTAGGTCAGCCCCAGCATTTT,CASSMEVGQPQHF
TRBV3-1/TRBV3-2,NA,TRBJ1-1,NA,TGTGCCAGCAGCCGCTCTTCGGGTGGCGGCACTGAAGCTTTCTTT,CASSRSSGGGTEAFF
TRBV5-8,TRBD1,TRBJ1-2,NA,TGTGCCAGCAGCCTAAGACCGGGACAGGGCGGTAACTATGGCTACACCTTC,CASSLRPGQGGNYGYTF
TRBV29-1,NA,TRBJ2-7,NA,TGCAGCGTTATCGGGATTTTGGCAGACGAGCAGTACTTC,CSVIGILADEQYF
TRBV7-2,TRBD2,TRBJ2-2,NA,TGTGCCAGCAGCTTACTAATGACGGGGGGCGGGGAGCTGTTTTTT,CASSLLMTGGGELFF
TRBV6-5,TRBD2,TRBJ2-7,NA,TGTGCCAGCAGTCAAAGCGGGGGAGCGCTTGACTGGCAGTACTTC,CASSQSGGALDWQYF
TRBV5-1,NA,TRBJ1-4,NA,TGCGCCAGCAGCCTGAAGGGTTGGGAGGGGGAAAAACTGTTTTTT,CASSLKGWEGEKLFF
TRBV5-4,TRBD2,TRBJ2-7,NA,TGTGCCAGCAGCTTGGCCGGGCTAGCGGGATACGAGCAGTACTTC,CASSLAGLAGYEQYF
TRBV11-3,TRBD1,TRBJ2-7,NA,TGTGCCAGCAGCTCCGGGGACAGGGACCTGAGAGAGCAGTACTTC,CASSSGDRDLREQYF
TRBV28,NA,TRBJ2-7,NA,TGTGCCAGCAGTTCCCGGGACAACTCCTACGAGCAGTACTTC,CASSSRDNSYEQYF
TRBV28,NA,TRBJ1-1,NA,TGTGCCAGCAGGGGCCTGAACACTGAAGCTTTCTTT,CASRGLNTEAFF
TRBV5-1,NA,TRBJ2-1,NA,TGCGCCAGCAGCTTGGGGCTAGCTTGGGGTTACAATGAGCAGTTCTTC,CASSLGLAWGYNEQFF
TRBV9,TRBD2,TRBJ2-1,NA,TGTGCCAGCAGCTCAGCGGGGGTTTCCTACAATGAGCAGTTCTTC,CASSSAGVSYNEQFF
TRBV5-1,TRBD1,TRBJ2-1,NA,TGCGCCAGCAGCCCTGGGACAGGGGGATACAATGAGCAGTTCTTC,CASSPGTGGYNEQFF
TRBV23-1,TRBD1,TRBJ1-1,NA,TGCGCCAGCAAGACAGGGGGCGAGGCGGAATCTTTCTTT,CASKTGGEAESFF
TRBV5-4,NA,TRBJ1-6,NA,TGTGCCAGCAGCTTGGCCATCGGGGGAAGCTCCTATAATTCACCCCTCCACTTT,CASSLAIGGSSYNSPLHF
TRBV18,NA,TRBJ2-5,NA,TGTGCCAGCTGCTTCAGCCAAGAGACCCAGTACTTC,CASCFSQETQYF
TRBV3-1/TRBV3-2,NA,TRBJ2-7,NA,TGTGCCAGCAGGCTAGGGGTGAACGAGCAGTACTTC,CASRLGVNEQYF
TRBV10-3,NA,TRBJ1-2,NA,TGTGCCATCTCCTCGGGGGGGCCTGGCTACACCTTC,CAISSGGPGYTF